This T cell receptor (beta chain) comes out of a study of blood T cell repertoires in COVID-19 (dated by TCRdb to about 2020). With regard to the full study: Samples covering the acute and convalescent phases of COVID-19 were provided by collaborators in the United States, Italy and Spain. The prospective study material was composed of cDNA or gDNA derived from T cells, B-cell-depleted T cells, or PBMCs. Subjects who had been exposed to COVID-19, were actively infected with it, or had recovered from it provided the deeply sampled blood TCRbeta repertoires that made up the dataset. A freely available public database, intended as a resource for researchers studying the immune response to SARS-CoV-2, is where the repertoires were released. The samples were drawn from the first 160 participants of the ongoing ImmuneRACE study and from 1,254 subjects provided by 6 global collaborators. Sample metadata almost always included a de-identified subject ID, COVID-19 status, age in years and sex. Where available, HLA class I and class II types were obtained from metadata supplied by the sample provider rather than from assay-based typing.

The immunoSEQ Assay, a bias-controlled multiplex PCR, was used to amplify TCRbeta CDR3 regions from genomic DNA. The authors' analysis ran thus. Within the assay, amplification of reference gene primers was used to estimate how many nucleated cells each sample contained. To quantify the absolute abundance of each unique TCRbeta CDR3 rearrangement, sequence reads were collapsed and filtered. Productive Simpson clonality was computed per sample as the square root of Simpson's diversity index over productive rearrangements. TCRdb's version of the immuneACCESS table is confined to in-frame rearrangements and falls short of the full clone set. An unresolved V gene accounts for under half of the shortfall where checked; the remainder is of unknown origin. That table gives V, J and clone size, and the DNA gave D and trimming. Recorded for this sample are 120,000 or so clones; about four fifths of them occurred a single time. In total, the top ten clones hold about 6.3% of the sample.

The collaborating institutions used their own protocols to collect whole blood in K2EDTA tubes. Collaborator samples were shipped for TCRbeta analysis as frozen whole blood, isolated PBMCs, or DNA extracted from either sample type. Remarks on this clone: Its antigen target is currently unknown. One base away there is no much larger clone; base qualities are not given.

Between the V and J ends, shortened by 6 bases and 11 bases respectively, the junction contains 11 bases. Based on the germline V gene, the CDR1 and CDR2 sequences are MNHEY and SVGEGT. From cysteine to phenylalanine, the CDR3 is 12 amino acids long. Of all the DNA, just the CDR3 is kept, 36 bases in frame from base 1. What the authors observed across the whole study: Clinical and demographic metadata were provided uncurated, with the amount varying by source and participant.

Recombination linked TRBV6-2 or TRBV6-3 to TRBJ1-6, with a weak D call of TRBD1 (6 bases match). The source material was peripheral blood. The sequence derives from a man older than 75 with active or convalescent COVID-19. The DNA is as follows: TGTGCCAGCAGCCGGACAGTGCCACCCCTCCACTTT. This yields the protein CASSRTVPPLHF.